Below are 11 T cell receptor beta chains sequenced from a single sample in a study of human T cells and chemical hapten exposure. The time point here: pre-sensitization, week 0. Treatment indicated: therapeutic diphenylcyclopropenone sensitization with weekly scalp DPC. A single record per CDR3 protein comes from TCRdb applying MiXCR to the RACE reads. The sample shows fewer than 140,000 distinct CDR3 sequences, around 12% of them seen only once. The source material was whole blood, sampled in connection with sensitization to the hapten diphenylcyclopropenone (DPC). These TCRs come from a woman between 45 and 65 years old with alopecia areata. Some clones in this sample may be carry-over from other donors' samples.

This clonotype was seen a few times. This sequence joins TRBV20-1 and TRBJ1-5; tentative D call: TRBD1 (5 bases). The CDR3 spans 15 residues. Germline CDR1 is DFQATT and CDR2 is SNEGSKA (reference sequence). Trimming took off 0 bases at V and 10 bases at J, with 19 bases between the two ends. The CDR3 DNA reads TGCAGTGCTAGAGATGAGGGCAGGGTTATATTTCCCCAGCATTTT. Amino acids: CSARDEGRVIFPQHF.

This clonotype was found a few times. The chain has TRBV7-6 and TRBJ2-2; D uncertain. The CDR3 is 15 amino acids. Germline V gene sequence: CDR1 SGHVS, CDR2 FNYEAQ. The V gene lost 0 bases and the J gene lost 3 bases, with 8 bases spanning the gap. The CDR3 DNA is TGTGCCAGCAGCTTAGCCCGGACCGACACCGGGGAGCTGTTTTTT. This sequence encodes CASSLARTDTGELFF.

This clonotype occurred a few times. This chain uses TRBV6-2 or TRBV6-3 with TRBJ2-1, with 11 bases matching TRBD2. Per germline, CDR1 MNHEY and CDR2 SVGEGT. Losses at the gene ends were 2 bases for V and 3 bases for J; bases not matched to a gene: 3. The CDR3 extends over 16 amino acids. CDR3 coding DNA: TGTGCCAGCAGTTACACCGGGACTAGCGGCTACAATGAGCAGTTCTTC. This translates into CASSYTGTSGYNEQFF.

This clonotype was counted ten times or more. This chain connects TRBV9 to TRBJ2-3, with D possibly being TRBD2 (6 bases). The V end was cut by 0 bases, the J end by 2 bases, with 10 bases between. Germline V gene lookup returns CDR1 SGDLS and CDR2 YYNGEE. The CDR3 has 15 residues. The CDR3 bases are TGTGCCAGCAGCGTAGCTCGGGAGCTCACAGATACGCAGTATTTT. Its translation is CASSVARELTDTQYF.

The V and J genes are TRBV6-2 or TRBV6-3 and TRBJ2-5; D might be TRBD2 (5 bases). V dropped 4 bases and J dropped 0 bases, with 6 bases sitting between them. From germline, CDR1 is MNHEY and CDR2 SVGEGT. The length of the CDR3 is 13 residues. The CDR3 region has the DNA TGTGCCAGCAGTTCCGGGGACCAAGAGACCCAGTACTTC. It is translated as CASSSGDQETQYF.

This clonotype was picked up many times. The chain combines TRBV29-1 with TRBJ1-1; 7 nucleotides align to TRBD1. The length of the CDR3 is 14 residues. V lost 6 bases to trimming and J lost 0 bases; unmatched junction nucleotides: 7. The germline CDR1 and CDR2 sequences are SQVTM and ANQGSEA. The CDR3 loop reads CSVILTGMNTEAFF. For the CDR3, the DNA is TGCAGCGTCATATTGACAGGGATGAACACTGAAGCTTTCTTT. The entire variable domain, with the rest obtained from reference TRBV29-1 and TRBJ1-1, is as follows: SAVISQKPSRDICQRGTSLTIQCQVDSQVTMMFWYRQQPGQSLTLIATANQGSEATYESGFVIDKFPISRPNLTFSTLTVSNMSPEDSSIYLCSVILTGMNTEAFFGQGTRLTVV.

This clonotype was recorded at least ten times. The rearrangement joins TRBV5-4 to TRBJ1-1; TRBD1 matches 8 bases. V gave up 0 bases and J gave up 4 bases; unmatched junction bases: 11. The germline V gene encodes CDR1 SGHNT and CDR2 YYREEE (reference sequence). CDR3 length: 17 amino acids. This chain's CDR3 is CASSLVRTGTLSTEAFF. The CDR3 DNA sequence: TGTGCCAGCAGCTTGGTCAGGACAGGGACTTTGAGCACTGAAGCTTTCTTT.

The V call is TRBV4-1, the J call TRBJ2-1; 11 nucleotides align to TRBD2. This CDR3 region has 19 residues. Germline V gene lookup returns CDR1 MGHRA and CDR2 YSYEKL. The trim removed 2 bases at V and 6 bases at J, leaving 15 bases unmatched. The CDR3 bases are TGCGCCAGCAGCCAACTGCCACTAGCGGGAGTTATGCTTGGCAATGAGCAGTTCTTC. Its protein is CASSQLPLAGVMLGNEQFF.

This clonotype was counted between two and nine times. The CDR3 loop reads CASSQDIGQGGKLFF. The DNA for the CDR3 is TGTGCCAGCAGCCAAGATATTGGTCAGGGTGGAAAACTGTTTTTT. V usage is TRBV3-1 and J usage is TRBJ1-4; possibly TRBD1 for D (5 bases). Between the trimmed V and J ends, which lost 0 bases and 10 bases, there was a span of 15 bases. CDR3 length: 15 residues. CDR1 and CDR2 from the germline V gene are LGHDT and YNNKEL (reference sequence).

This clonotype was seen ten or more times. The chain has TRBV3-1 and TRBJ2-2; D tentatively fits TRBD1 or TRBD2 (6 bases each). This CDR3 is built from 15 residues. Germline loops: CDR1 LGHDT, CDR2 YNNKEL (reference sequence). The V gene lost 6 bases and the J gene lost 7 bases, with 18 bases spanning the gap. The CDR3 spells CASRLGPGAHGELFF. The CDR3 bases are TGTGCCAGCAGGCTGGGACCGGGGGCTCACGGGGAGCTGTTTTTT.

This clonotype showed up just a few times. This chain links TRBV29-1 with TRBJ1-1; 11 nucleotides agree with TRBD1. CDR3 length: 13 amino acids. The V and J ends lost 6 bases and 5 bases, in that order; junction bases with no gene match: 5. The V gene's germline CDR1 is SQVTM and CDR2 ANQGSEA. The CDR3 is CSVQGQGATEAFF. Written as DNA, the CDR3 is TGCAGCGTACAAGGACAGGGGGCGACTGAAGCTTTCTTT.